The 3 T cell receptor beta chains given below trace back to one sample, sequenced in a study of T cells in Graves' hyperthyroidism and ophthalmopathy (dated by TCRdb to between 2018 and 2021). Receptor libraries were prepared by multiplex PCR. The sample was run on an Illumina HiSeq 2000. TCR beta CDR3 regions were amplified from RNA transcripts. For the first round of RT-PCR on the TCR CDR3, the HTBI primer set was used together with the Qiagen OneStep RT-PCR kit. TCRdb reanalyzed the raw reads on its own, using fastp at Q25 for trimming and MiXCR for clone calling, and kept in-frame beta chains. Rows merge per CDR3 protein into single entries with the most common DNA and genes. Recorded for this sample are some 490,000 distinct CDR3 sequences; 20% to 25% of them occurred a single time. Less than 65% of the sample belongs to the ten largest clones. Sequenced material: blood. Source of these receptors: a woman in her 70s with Graves' ophthalmopathy.

The chain employs TRBV6-2 or TRBV6-3 and TRBJ2-1; D is possibly TRBD2 (6 bases). This CDR3 comprises 13 residues. The V gene lost 6 bases and the J gene lost 4 bases, with 10 bases spanning the gap. Germline CDR1 is MNHEY and CDR2 is SVGEGT. The CDR3 reads CASREGLYNEQFF. CDR3 nucleotide sequence: TGTGCCAGCAGGGAGGGGTTATACAATGAGCAGTTCTTC.

This clonotype was observed a handful of times. This chain joins TRBV6-2 or TRBV6-3 and TRBJ1-5, with TRBD1 matching 7 bases. Trimming took 7 bases from V and 4 from J; bases not matched to a gene: 7. This CDR3 is built from 14 residues. CDR1 MNHEY and CDR2 SVGEGT come from the germline V gene. The CDR3 reads CASTPRGVNQPQHF. The CDR3 nucleotides are TGTGCCAGCACCCCCAGGGGGGTAAATCAGCCCCAGCATTTT.

A remark on this clonotype: A read error is possible here, since a much larger clone lies one base away. The gene calls are TRBV6-2 or TRBV6-3 and TRBJ1-6, with 7 bases fitting TRBD1. CDR3 length: 14 amino acids. V lost 2 bases, J lost 7 bases, and 2 bases stayed unmatched. The germline gives CDR1 MNHEY, CDR2 SVGEGT. The CDR3 is CASSYIQGNSPLHF. In DNA form, the CDR3 reads TGTGCCAGCAGTTACATACAGGGGAATTCACCCCTCCACTTT.